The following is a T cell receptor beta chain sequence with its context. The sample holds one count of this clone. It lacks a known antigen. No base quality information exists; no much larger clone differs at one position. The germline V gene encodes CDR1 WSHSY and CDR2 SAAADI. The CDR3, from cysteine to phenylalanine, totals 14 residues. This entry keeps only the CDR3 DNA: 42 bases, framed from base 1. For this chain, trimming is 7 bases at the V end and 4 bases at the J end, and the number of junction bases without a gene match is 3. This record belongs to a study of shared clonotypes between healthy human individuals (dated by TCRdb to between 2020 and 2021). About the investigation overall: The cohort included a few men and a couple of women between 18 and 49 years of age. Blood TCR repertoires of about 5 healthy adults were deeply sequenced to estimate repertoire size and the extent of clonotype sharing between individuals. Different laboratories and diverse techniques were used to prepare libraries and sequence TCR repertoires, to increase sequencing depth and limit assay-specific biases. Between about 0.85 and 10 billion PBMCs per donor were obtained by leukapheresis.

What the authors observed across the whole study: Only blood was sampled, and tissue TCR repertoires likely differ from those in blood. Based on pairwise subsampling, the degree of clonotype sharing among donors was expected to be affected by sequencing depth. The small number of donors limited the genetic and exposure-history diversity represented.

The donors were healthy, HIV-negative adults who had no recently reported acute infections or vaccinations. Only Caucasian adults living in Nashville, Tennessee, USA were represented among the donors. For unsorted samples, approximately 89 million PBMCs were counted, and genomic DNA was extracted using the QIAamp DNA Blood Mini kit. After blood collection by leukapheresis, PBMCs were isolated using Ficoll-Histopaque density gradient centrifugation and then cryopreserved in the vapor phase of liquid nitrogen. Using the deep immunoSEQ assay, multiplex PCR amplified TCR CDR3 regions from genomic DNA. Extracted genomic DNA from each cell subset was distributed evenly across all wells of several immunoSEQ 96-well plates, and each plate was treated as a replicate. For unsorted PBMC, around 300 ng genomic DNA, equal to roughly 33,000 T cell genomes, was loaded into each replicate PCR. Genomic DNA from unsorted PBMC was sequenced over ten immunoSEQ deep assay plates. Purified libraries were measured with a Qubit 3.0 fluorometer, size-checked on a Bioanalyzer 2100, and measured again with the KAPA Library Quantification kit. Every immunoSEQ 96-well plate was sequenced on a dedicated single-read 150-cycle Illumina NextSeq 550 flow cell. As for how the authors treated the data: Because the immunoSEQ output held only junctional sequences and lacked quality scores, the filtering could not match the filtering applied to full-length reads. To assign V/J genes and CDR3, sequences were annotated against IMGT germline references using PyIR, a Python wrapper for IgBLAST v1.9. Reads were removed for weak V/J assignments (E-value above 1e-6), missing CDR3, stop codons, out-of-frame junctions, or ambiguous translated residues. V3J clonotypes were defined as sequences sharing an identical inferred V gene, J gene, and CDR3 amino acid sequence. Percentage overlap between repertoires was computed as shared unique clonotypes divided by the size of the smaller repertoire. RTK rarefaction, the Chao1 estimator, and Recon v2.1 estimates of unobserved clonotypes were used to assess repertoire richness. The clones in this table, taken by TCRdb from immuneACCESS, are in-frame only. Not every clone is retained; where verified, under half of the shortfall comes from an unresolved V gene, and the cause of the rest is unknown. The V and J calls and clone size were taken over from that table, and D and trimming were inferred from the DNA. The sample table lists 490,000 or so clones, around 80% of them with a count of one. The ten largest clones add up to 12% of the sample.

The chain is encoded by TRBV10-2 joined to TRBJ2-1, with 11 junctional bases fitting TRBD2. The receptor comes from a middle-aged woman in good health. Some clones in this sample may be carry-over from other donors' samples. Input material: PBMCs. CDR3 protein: CASTTSGAYNEQFF. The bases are TGCGCCAGCACGACTAGCGGGGCTTACAATGAGCAGTTCTTC.